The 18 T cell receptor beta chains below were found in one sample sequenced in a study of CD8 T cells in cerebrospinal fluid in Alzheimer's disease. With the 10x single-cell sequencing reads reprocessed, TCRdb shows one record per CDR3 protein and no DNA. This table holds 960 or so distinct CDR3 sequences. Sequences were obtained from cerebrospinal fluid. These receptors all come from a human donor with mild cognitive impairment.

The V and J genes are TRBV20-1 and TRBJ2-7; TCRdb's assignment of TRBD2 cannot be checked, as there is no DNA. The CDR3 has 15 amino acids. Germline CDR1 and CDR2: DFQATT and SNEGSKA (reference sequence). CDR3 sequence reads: CSAGKTSGGPYEQYF.

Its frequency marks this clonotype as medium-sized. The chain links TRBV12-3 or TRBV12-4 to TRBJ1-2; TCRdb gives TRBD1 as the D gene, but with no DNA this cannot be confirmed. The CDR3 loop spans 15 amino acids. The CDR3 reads CASRPRDTLNYGYTF.

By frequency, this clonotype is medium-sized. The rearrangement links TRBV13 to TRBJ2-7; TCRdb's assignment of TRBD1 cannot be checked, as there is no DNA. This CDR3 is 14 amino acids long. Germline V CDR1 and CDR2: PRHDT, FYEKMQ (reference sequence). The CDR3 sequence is CASSARQGVYEQYF.

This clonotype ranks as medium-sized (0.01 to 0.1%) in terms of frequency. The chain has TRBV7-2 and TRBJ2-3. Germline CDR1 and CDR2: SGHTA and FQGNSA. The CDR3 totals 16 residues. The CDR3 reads CASSPFLLTSTDTQYF.

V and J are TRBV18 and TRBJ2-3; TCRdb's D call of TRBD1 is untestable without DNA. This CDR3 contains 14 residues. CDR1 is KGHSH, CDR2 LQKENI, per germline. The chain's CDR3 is CASSWAGDTDTQYF. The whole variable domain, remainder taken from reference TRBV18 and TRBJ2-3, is NAGVMQNPRHLVRRRGQEARLRCSPMKGHSHVYWYRQLPEEGLKFMVYLQKENIIDESGMPKERFSAEFPKEGPSILRIQQVVRGDSAAYFCASSWAGDTDTQYFGPGTRLTVL.

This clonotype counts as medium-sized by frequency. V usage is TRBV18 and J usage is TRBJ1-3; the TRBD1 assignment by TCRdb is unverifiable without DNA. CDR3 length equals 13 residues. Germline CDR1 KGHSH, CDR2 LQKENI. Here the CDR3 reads CASSPGQGNTIYF. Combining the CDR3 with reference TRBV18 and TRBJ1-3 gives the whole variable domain NAGVMQNPRHLVRRRGQEARLRCSPMKGHSHVYWYRQLPEEGLKFMVYLQKENIIDESGMPKERFSAEFPKEGPSILRIQQVVRGDSAAYFCASSPGQGNTIYFGEGSWLTVV.

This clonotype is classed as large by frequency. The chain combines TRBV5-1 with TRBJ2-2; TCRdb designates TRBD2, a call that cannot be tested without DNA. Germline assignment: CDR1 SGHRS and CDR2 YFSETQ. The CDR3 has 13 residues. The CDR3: CASSPVSGGATVF.

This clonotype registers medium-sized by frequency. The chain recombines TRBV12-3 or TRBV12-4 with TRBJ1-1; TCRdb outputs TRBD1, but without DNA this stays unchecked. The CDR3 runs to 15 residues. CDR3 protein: CASSPRTGRNTEAFF.

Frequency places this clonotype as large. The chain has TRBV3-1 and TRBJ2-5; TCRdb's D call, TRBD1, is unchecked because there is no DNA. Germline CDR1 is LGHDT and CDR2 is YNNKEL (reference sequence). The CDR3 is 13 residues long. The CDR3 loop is CASRQGQRETQYF.

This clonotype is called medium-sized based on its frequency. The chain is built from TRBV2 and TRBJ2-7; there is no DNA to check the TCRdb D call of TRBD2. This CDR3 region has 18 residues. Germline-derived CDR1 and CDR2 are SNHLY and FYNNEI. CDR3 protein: CASSEGVPGLAGMYEQYF.

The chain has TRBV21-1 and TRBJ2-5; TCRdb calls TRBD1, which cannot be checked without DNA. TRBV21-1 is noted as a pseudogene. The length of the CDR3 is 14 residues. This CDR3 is CASSKEDTQETQYF.

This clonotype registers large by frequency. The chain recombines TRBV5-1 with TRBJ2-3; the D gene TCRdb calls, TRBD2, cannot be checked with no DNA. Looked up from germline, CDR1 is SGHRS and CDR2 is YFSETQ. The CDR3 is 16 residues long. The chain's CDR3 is CASSPGTSGSTDTQYF.

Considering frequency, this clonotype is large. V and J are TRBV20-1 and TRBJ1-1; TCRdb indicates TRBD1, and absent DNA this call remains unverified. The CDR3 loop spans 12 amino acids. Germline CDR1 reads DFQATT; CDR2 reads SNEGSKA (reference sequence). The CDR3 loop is CSASLQGTEAFF.

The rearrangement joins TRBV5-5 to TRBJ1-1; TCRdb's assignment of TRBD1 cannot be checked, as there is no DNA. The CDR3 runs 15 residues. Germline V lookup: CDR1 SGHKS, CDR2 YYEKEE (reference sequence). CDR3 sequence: CASSPTWVGGPEAFF.

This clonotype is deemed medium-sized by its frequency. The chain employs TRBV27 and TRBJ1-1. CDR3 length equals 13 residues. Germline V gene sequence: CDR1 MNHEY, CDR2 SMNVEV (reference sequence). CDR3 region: CASSFRGRTEAFF.

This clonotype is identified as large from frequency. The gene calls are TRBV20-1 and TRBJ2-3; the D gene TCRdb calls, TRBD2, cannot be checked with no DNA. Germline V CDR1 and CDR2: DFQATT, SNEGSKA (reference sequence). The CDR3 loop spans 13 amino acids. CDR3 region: CSASSSGPDTQYF.

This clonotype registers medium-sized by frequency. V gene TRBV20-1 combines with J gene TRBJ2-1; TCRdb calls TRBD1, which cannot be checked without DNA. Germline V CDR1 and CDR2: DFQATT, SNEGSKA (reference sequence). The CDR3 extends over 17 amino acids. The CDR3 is CSARDRLGTGGVDEQFF.

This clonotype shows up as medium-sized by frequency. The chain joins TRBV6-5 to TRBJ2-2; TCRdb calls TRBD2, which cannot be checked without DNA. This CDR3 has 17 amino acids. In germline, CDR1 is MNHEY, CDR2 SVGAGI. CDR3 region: CASRTLGTSGLTGELFF.